These 4 T cell receptor beta chains originate from one sample sequenced in a study of human T cells and chemical hapten exposure. MiXCR was run by TCRdb on the RACE reads, yielding one entry per CDR3 protein. This table has over 75,000 distinct CDR3 sequences, around 9.9% appearing once. The time point was: patch test 3, about 24 weeks after DPC sensitization. The treatment was: therapeutic diphenylcyclopropenone sensitization with weekly scalp DPC. The material sequenced was whole blood, taken in connection with sensitization to the hapten diphenylcyclopropenone (DPC). The origin of the receptors is a woman in her twenties or thirties with alopecia areata. Some clones in this sample may be carry-over from other donors' samples.

This clonotype was counted many times. The chain couples TRBV30 to TRBJ2-3; 10 bases align to TRBD2. With V trimmed by 5 bases and J by 2 bases, 7 bases remained unmatched. CDR3 length: 15 residues. CDR1 and CDR2 (germline): GTSNPN, SVGIG (reference sequence). CDR3: CAWASGSVPTDTQYF. For the CDR3, the DNA is TGTGCCTGGGCTAGCGGGAGTGTCCCCACAGATACGCAGTATTTT.

This clonotype was counted at least ten times. This chain joins TRBV5-1 and TRBJ2-1; TRBD1 aligns across 9 bases. With V trimmed by 4 bases and J by 7 bases, 9 bases remained unmatched. Germline V gene lookup returns CDR1 SGHRS and CDR2 YFSETQ. This CDR3 spans 15 amino acids. In DNA, the CDR3 is TGCGCCAGCAGCACAGGGACAGGGCTAGGAAATGAGCAGTTCTTC. It codes for CASSTGTGLGNEQFF. Based on the CDR3 plus reference TRBV5-1 and TRBJ2-1, the full variable domain is KAGVTQTPRYLIKTRGQQVTLSCSPISGHRSVSWYQQTPGQGLQFLFEYFSETQRNKGNFPGRFSGRQFSNSRSEMNVSTLELGDSALYLCASSTGTGLGNEQFFGPGTRLTVL.

The gene calls are TRBV7-9 and TRBJ2-3, with 9 bases identical to TRBD1. V was pared by 11 bases and J by 5 bases, with 5 bases of the junction left unmatched. Germline CDR1 is SEHNR and CDR2 is FQNEAQ (reference sequence). The CDR3 is made up of 12 amino acids. For the CDR3, the DNA is TGTGCCGGGGACAGGGCGCGAGATACGCAGTATTTT. Protein product: CAGDRARDTQYF.

A few counts support this clonotype. The chain recombines TRBV20-1 with TRBJ2-7; 9 positions agree with TRBD2. The ends lost 5 bases at V and 1 base at J; junction bases unmatched: 9. Germline assignment: CDR1 DFQATT and CDR2 SNEGSKA (reference sequence). The CDR3 covers 15 residues. The chain's CDR3 is CSALPTSGPSYEQYF. The CDR3 nucleotides are TGCAGTGCTTTACCAACTAGCGGGCCATCCTACGAGCAGTACTTC.